The rows below give T cell receptor beta chains drawn from one sample of a study of T cells after yellow fever vaccination. One entry per CDR3 protein results from TCRdb running MiXCR on the 5' RACE reads. The data show hundreds of thousands of distinct CDR3 sequences, less than 4.5% seen once. The starting material was PBMCs, obtained on the day of the yellow fever booster vaccination. All receptors come from a man aged 18 to 30 who received the YFV17D yellow fever vaccine. The CDR3 runs from the conserved cysteine through the conserved F or W. The D gene is left open where the match is weak. Where a row states a size, it is once, few, many or the class of an expanded clone; other rows omit it.

d_call	v_call	clone_size	j_call	cdr3_nt	cdr3_aa
TRBD1	TRBV9	.	TRBJ2-3	TGTGCCAGCAGCGCCCATGTCGGGACAGGGCCAGATACGCAGTATTTT	CASSAHVGTGPDTQYF
TRBD2	TRBV15	many	TRBJ2-5	TGTGCCACCAGCCCTGGACTAGCGGGCCAAGAGACCCAGTACTTC	CATSPGLAGQETQYF
.	TRBV20-1	.	TRBJ2-1	TGCAGTGGCAGTAGTGGGATCTCCTACAATGAGCAGTTCTTC	CSGSSGISYNEQFF
.	TRBV18	few	TRBJ2-7	TGTGCCAGCTCACCACCGGGAAATTCCTACGAGCAGTACTTC	CASSPPGNSYEQYF
.	TRBV5-4	many	TRBJ1-1	TGTGCCAGCAGCCGGGATGGGAATGAAGCTTTCTTT	CASSRDGNEAFF
.	TRBV3-1	few	TRBJ1-4	TGTGCCAGCTCTGAGACAGTAACTAATGAAAAACTGTTTTTT	CASSETVTNEKLFF
.	TRBV6-5	.	TRBJ2-3	TGTGCCAGCAGTTTGGGAGAAAGCACAGATACGCAGTATTTT	CASSLGESTDTQYF
TRBD2	TRBV7-9	few	TRBJ2-5	TGTGCCAGCAGCTCGGGGAAGCTGGGAGCGGGGGCTCTTCTTGGAGAGACCCAGTACTTC	CASSSGKLGAGALLGETQYF
TRBD2	TRBV28	.	TRBJ2-3	TGTGCCAGCAGTCATTACGCTAGCGGAGGTAATACGCAGTATTTT	CASSHYASGGNTQYF
.	TRBV20-1	.	TRBJ2-2	TGCAGTGCTAGAGGCCGGGGGCCCCTCGGGGAGCTGTTTTTT	CSARGRGPLGELFF
.	TRBV15	many	TRBJ2-2	TGTGCCACCAGCAGAGATCCAGGGTACACCGGGGAGCTGTTTTTT	CATSRDPGYTGELFF
.	TRBV30	.	TRBJ2-3	TGTGCCTGGAGTGAAGGGGGAGATACGCAGTATTTT	CAWSEGGDTQYF
TRBD1	TRBV5-1	few	TRBJ2-1	TGCGCCAGCAGACATAGAACCGGGACAGGGCTAAACAATGAGCAGTTCTTC	CASRHRTGTGLNNEQFF
.	TRBV6-6	many	TRBJ2-6	TGTGCCGGACTAAACTCTGGGGCCAACGTCCTGACTTTC	CAGLNSGANVLTF
.	TRBV5-4	.	TRBJ2-2	TGTGCCAGCAGAAGGATGGGCAACACCGCGAACACCGGGGAGCTGTTTTTT	CASRRMGNTANTGELFF
.	TRBV20-1	.	TRBJ2-1	TGCAGTGCTAGAGATCTGGGCGGGGGCTCTAGCTCCTACAATGAGCAGTTCTTC	CSARDLGGGSSSYNEQFF
.	TRBV20-1	few	TRBJ1-5	TGCAGTGCTTGGTTGGGGCTGGATCAGCCCCAGCATTTT	CSAWLGLDQPQHF
.	TRBV20-1	.	TRBJ2-5	TGCAGTGCTCAAACCGGGAGAACGAAAAAAGAGACCCAGTACTTC	CSAQTGRTKKETQYF
TRBD1	TRBV18	many	TRBJ2-2	TGTGCCAGCTCACCTCCGACAGGGGTGAACACCGGGGAGCTGTTTTTT	CASSPPTGVNTGELFF
.	TRBV23-1	.	TRBJ2-7	TGCGCCAGCAAGCGACAGGGAGGTACCTACGAGCAGTACTTC	CASKRQGGTYEQYF
.	TRBV7-9	.	TRBJ1-6	TGTGCCAGCAGCTTCGGGACGGATAATTCACCCCTCCACTTT	CASSFGTDNSPLHF
.	TRBV20-1	.	TRBJ2-1	TGCAGTGCTACCGCCAGGGAGCAGTTCTTC	CSATAREQFF
.	TRBV12-3/TRBV12-4	few	TRBJ2-6	TGTGCCAGCAGTTTAGACAGGGATTTGCCCGGGGCCAACGTCCTGACTTTC	CASSLDRDLPGANVLTF
.	TRBV6-2/TRBV6-3	many	TRBJ2-1	TGTGCCAGCAGTTTAGAGGGGGGGCCCGGTAATGAGCAGTTCTTC	CASSLEGGPGNEQFF
.	TRBV7-2	many	TRBJ1-3	TGTGCCAGCAGGGGGGAACAGGGCTCTGGAAACACCATATATTTT	CASRGEQGSGNTIYF
.	TRBV7-9	many	TRBJ2-1	TGTGCCAGCATAAACCCCGAACGGGGGCGAGGGTACAATGAGCAGTTCTTC	CASINPERGRGYNEQFF
.	TRBV7-9	many	TRBJ2-2	TGTGCCAGCAGCCACACTCACACCGGGGAGCTGTTTTTT	CASSHTHTGELFF
TRBD1	TRBV7-9	.	TRBJ2-1	TGTGCCAGCAGCTTAATGTTAGGGACAGGGAAGGATGAGCAGTTCTTC	CASSLMLGTGKDEQFF
.	TRBV5-1	.	TRBJ2-5	TGCGCCACCGCCCCCGGGGAGGTGGGCCAAGAGACCCAGTACTTC	CATAPGEVGQETQYF
.	TRBV11-2	many	TRBJ2-6	TGTGCCAGCAGCACGTTCAGGCCCAGCTCTGGGGCCAACGTCCTGACTTTC	CASSTFRPSSGANVLTF
TRBD1	TRBV6-1	many	TRBJ2-1	TGTGCCAGCAGAAAGACAGGGGGTAATGAGCAGTTCTTC	CASRKTGGNEQFF
.	TRBV15	many	TRBJ1-4	TGTGCCACCAGCAGAGGTCCTAATGAAAAACTGTTTTTT	CATSRGPNEKLFF
TRBD1	TRBV12-3/TRBV12-4	few	TRBJ2-1	TGTGCCACCATCCCGCCAGGGACAGACAATGAGCAGTTCTTC	CATIPPGTDNEQFF
.	TRBV7-2	many	TRBJ1-4	TGTGCCAGCAGCTGGGGACGGCCGAATGAAAAACTGTTTTTT	CASSWGRPNEKLFF
.	TRBV7-2	many	TRBJ2-5	TGTGCCAGCAGACCCCCCTGGGTCACTTTACGGGAGACCCAGTACTTC	CASRPPWVTLRETQYF
.	TRBV2	many	TRBJ1-6	TGTGCCACCCAGCCCGAAGGCAATTCACCCCTCCACTTT	CATQPEGNSPLHF
.	TRBV7-9	many	TRBJ1-5	TGTGCCAGCAGCTCGGCCTCTAATCAGCCCCAGCATTTT	CASSSASNQPQHF
.	TRBV7-9	many	TRBJ1-4	TGTGCCAGCAGCCGGACAGATGAAAAACTGTTTTTT	CASSRTDEKLFF
.	TRBV6-5	few	TRBJ1-2	TGTGCCAGCAGTTACGACAACACTGACTACACCTTC	CASSYDNTDYTF
.	TRBV7-2	.	TRBJ2-7	TGTGCCAGCAGCTTAAGTCTCGCCTCCTACGAGCAGTACTTC	CASSLSLASYEQYF
TRBD1	TRBV28	few	TRBJ1-5	TGTGCCAGCTTGGGAGACAGGGGGCTCGGAAATCAGCCCCAGCATTTT	CASLGDRGLGNQPQHF
TRBD1	TRBV3-1	many	TRBJ2-3	TGTGCCAGCAGCCAAGGCCCCAGGGGGCCCGCAGATACGCAGTATTTT	CASSQGPRGPADTQYF
.	TRBV30	.	TRBJ1-1	TGTGCCTGGAGTAGGGGTGGGGGGAACACTGAAGCTTTCTTT	CAWSRGGGNTEAFF
.	TRBV3-1	many	TRBJ1-2	TGTGCCAGCAGTCAGCAGGGAAGCTATGGCTACACCTTC	CASSQQGSYGYTF
.	TRBV6-5	many	TRBJ2-1	TGTGCCAGCAGTTACTCGTCCGGGGGCAGTGAGCAGTTCTTC	CASSYSSGGSEQFF
TRBD2	TRBV20-1	.	TRBJ2-1	TGCAGTGCTAGAGATCCCCGGGGGGGCCGCGGTGAGCAGTTCTTC	CSARDPRGGRGEQFF
.	TRBV20-1	few	TRBJ1-4	TGCAGTGCCTCGATAGTGACTAATGAAAAACTGTTTTTT	CSASIVTNEKLFF
TRBD1	TRBV13	.	TRBJ2-1	TGTGCCAGCAGCCCTGACAGGGGGCTTTCCAATGAGCAGTTCTTC	CASSPDRGLSNEQFF
.	TRBV4-3	.	TRBJ2-3	TGCGCCAGCAGCAGCTGGGGGGCCGGCACAGATACGCAGTATTTT	CASSSWGAGTDTQYF
.	TRBV4-1	many	TRBJ2-7	TGCGCCAGCAGCCAAGAGGAAAGGGGGGTCGGCGAGCAGTACTTC	CASSQEERGVGEQYF
TRBD1	TRBV7-2	many	TRBJ2-7	TGTGCCAGCAGCGCCGGGACAGGGGCCTACGAGCAGTACTTC	CASSAGTGAYEQYF
TRBD1	TRBV27	few	TRBJ2-5	TGTGCCAGCAGCCCGTGGACGGACAGGCAACAAGAGACCCAGTACTTC	CASSPWTDRQQETQYF
TRBD1	TRBV6-6	few	TRBJ1-5	TGTGCCAGCAGTTACTCGAAGGCGGACAGGGGGCGCGTAGATCAGCCCCAGCATTTT	CASSYSKADRGRVDQPQHF
.	TRBV5-1	many	TRBJ1-6	TGCGCCAGCAGTTCCGACGGAAGACCAGATTCACCCCTCCACTTT	CASSSDGRPDSPLHF
TRBD1	TRBV14	few	TRBJ2-3	TGTGCCAGCAGCGCTTTGACCACAGGGGAGCGATGCCCGGCGTCCGCGCAGTATTTT	CASSALTTGERCPASAQYF
.	TRBV28	many	TRBJ1-1	TGTGCCAGCAGTAACGCAGGGAAAGCTTTCTTT	CASSNAGKAFF
TRBD1	TRBV6-5	.	TRBJ2-2	TGTGCCAGCACCCACCGGACAGGACCCGGGGAGCTGTTTTTT	CASTHRTGPGELFF